This TCR beta chain was identified in a study of cytomegalovirus exposure and HLA in healthy donors. Study details: In a previous analysis, 95 million to 130 million unique TCR beta sequences were found from approximately 180 million T cells. Overall study findings and caveats: When a later analysis was performed, an Asian-associated ancestry cluster reportedly had fewer N-insertions than the approximately 680-donor mean. Trimming of TCR beta V- and J-genes showed a link, identified in a later analysis, to a missense DCLRE1C variant. The records held CMV serostatus as the only immune exposure information.

In regard to this clone: Its antigen is not known.

The V end was cut by 3 bases, the J end by 3 bases, with 17 bases between. The germline gives CDR1 LNHDA, CDR2 SQIVND (reference sequence). The CDR3 has 16 amino acids. PCR was performed using 60 Vbeta and 13 Jbeta primers. Sequencing was performed with immunoSEQ multiplex PCR; in TCRdb, only in-frame clones are kept and a portion is missing. There are 160,000 or so clones in the sample; around 77% occur only once, and under 2.5% lies in the top ten. Sequencing was performed on PBMCs. The chain uses TRBV19 and TRBJ1-1; D may be TRBD1 (6 bases). The receptor was isolated from a man aged 45 to 65 in good health and CMV-seropositive. The DNA of the CDR3 is TGTGCCAGTAGTATTCCAGCAGGGGCTGGGGACACTGAAGCTTTCTTT. Translated: CASSIPAGAGDTEAFF.